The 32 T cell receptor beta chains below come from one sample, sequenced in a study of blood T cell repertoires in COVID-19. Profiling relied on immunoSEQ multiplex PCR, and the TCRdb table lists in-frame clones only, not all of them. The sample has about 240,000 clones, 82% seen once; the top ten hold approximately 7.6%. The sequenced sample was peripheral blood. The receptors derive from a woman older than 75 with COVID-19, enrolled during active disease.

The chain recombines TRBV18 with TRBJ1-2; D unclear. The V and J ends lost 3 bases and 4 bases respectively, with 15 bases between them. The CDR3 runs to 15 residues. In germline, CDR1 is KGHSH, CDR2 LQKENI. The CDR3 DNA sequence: TGTGCCAGCTCACCTACGAGGGAGACCCTCTATGGCTACACCTTC. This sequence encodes CASSPTRETLYGYTF.

Here the CDR3 DNA reads TGTGCCAGCAGTTTCCCACATAGCGGGAGGGCCAAGTACGAGCAGTACTTC. Protein sequence: CASSFPHSGRAKYEQYF. The V gene is TRBV28, the J gene TRBJ2-7; 11 positions agree with TRBD2. The CDR3 has 17 residues. J gave up 4 bases and V 3 bases, and 11 bases lay outside the gene matches. The germline V gene has CDR1 MDHEN and CDR2 SYDVKM.

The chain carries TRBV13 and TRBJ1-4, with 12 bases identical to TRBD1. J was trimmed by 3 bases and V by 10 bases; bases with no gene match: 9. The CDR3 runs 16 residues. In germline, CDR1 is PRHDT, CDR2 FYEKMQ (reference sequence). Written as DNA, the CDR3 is TGTGCCACCCAGTCGGGACAGGGGGCTGCTAATGAAAAACTGTTTTTT. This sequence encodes CATQSGQGAANEKLFF.

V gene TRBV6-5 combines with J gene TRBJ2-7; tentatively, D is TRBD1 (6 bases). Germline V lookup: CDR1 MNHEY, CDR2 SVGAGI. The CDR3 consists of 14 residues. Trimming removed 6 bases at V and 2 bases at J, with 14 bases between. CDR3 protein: CASSATPGAYEQYF. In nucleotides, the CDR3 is TGTGCCAGCAGCGCCACCCCAGGGGCCTACGAGCAGTACTTC.

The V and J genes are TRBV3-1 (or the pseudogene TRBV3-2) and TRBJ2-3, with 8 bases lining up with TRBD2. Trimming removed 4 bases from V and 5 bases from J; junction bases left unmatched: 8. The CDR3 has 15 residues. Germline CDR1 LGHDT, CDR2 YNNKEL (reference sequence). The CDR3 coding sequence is TGTGCCAGCAGCCGGACGGGGGGGCGGGGAGATACGCAGTATTTT. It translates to CASSRTGGRGDTQYF.

DNA of the CDR3: TGTGCCAGTACAGGGAACTATGGCTACACCTTC. It codes for CASTGNYGYTF. V usage is TRBV19 and J usage is TRBJ1-2; weak D call: TRBD1 (5 bases). The V and J ends lost 7 bases and 2 bases respectively, with 5 bases between them. CDR1 and CDR2 from the germline V gene are LNHDA and SQIVND (reference sequence). This CDR3 has 11 amino acids.

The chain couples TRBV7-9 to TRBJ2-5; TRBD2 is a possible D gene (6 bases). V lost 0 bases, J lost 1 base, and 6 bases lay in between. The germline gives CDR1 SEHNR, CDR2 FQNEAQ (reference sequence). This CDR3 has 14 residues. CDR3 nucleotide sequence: TGTGCCAGCAGCTTAGCGGGAGGCCAAGAGACCCAGTACTTC. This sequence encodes CASSLAGGQETQYF.

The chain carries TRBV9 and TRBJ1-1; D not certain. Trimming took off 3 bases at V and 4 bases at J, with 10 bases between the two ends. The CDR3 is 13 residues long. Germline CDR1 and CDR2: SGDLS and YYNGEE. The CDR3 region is CASSAGGGTEAFF. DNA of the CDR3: TGTGCCAGCAGCGCAGGAGGTGGCACTGAAGCTTTCTTT.

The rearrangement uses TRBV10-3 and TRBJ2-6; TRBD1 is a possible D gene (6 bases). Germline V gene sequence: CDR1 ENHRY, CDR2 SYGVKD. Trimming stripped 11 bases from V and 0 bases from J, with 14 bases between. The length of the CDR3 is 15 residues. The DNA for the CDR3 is TGTGCCCTTCGACAGGATCTCTCTGGGGCCAACGTCCTGACTTTC. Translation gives CALRQDLSGANVLTF.

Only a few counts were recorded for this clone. In nucleotides, the CDR3 is TGCGCCAGCAGCTCGCCGGGACAGGGATTCTATGGCTACACCTTC. Protein product: CASSSPGQGFYGYTF. The chain combines TRBV5-1 with TRBJ1-2; 9 nucleotides align to TRBD1. J was trimmed by 4 bases and V by 3 bases; bases with no gene match: 7. There are 15 residues in the CDR3. Germline CDR1 reads SGHRS; CDR2 reads YFSETQ. The complete variable domain, with remaining parts taken from reference TRBV5-1 and TRBJ1-2, reads KAGVTQTPRYLIKTRGQQVTLSCSPISGHRSVSWYQQTPGQGLQFLFEYFSETQRNKGNFPGRFSGRQFSNSRSEMNVSTLELGDSALYLCASSSPGQGFYGYTFGSGTRLTVV.

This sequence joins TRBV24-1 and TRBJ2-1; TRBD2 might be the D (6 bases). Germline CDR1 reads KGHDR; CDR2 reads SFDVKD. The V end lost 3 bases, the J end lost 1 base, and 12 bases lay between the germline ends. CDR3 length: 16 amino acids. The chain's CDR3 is CATSDPLASSYNEQFF. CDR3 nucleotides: TGTGCCACCAGTGATCCGCTAGCGTCTTCCTACAATGAGCAGTTCTTC.

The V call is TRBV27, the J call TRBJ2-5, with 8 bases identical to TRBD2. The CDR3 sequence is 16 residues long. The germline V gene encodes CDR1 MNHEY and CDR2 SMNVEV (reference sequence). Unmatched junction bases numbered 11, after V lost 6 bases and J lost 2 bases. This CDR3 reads CASRDVASGPQETQYF. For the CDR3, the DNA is TGTGCCAGCAGGGACGTGGCTAGCGGGCCTCAAGAGACCCAGTACTTC.

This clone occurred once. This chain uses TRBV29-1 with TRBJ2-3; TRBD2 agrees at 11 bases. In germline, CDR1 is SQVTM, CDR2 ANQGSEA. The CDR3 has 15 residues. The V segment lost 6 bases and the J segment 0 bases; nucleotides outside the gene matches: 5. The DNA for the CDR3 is TGCAGCGTCCTAGCGGGAGGAGAGAGCACAGATACGCAGTATTTT. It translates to CSVLAGGESTDTQYF.

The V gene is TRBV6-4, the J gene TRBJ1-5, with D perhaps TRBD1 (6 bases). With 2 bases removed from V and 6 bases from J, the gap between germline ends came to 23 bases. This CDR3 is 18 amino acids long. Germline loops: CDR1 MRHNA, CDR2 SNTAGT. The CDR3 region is CASSDLFYRVPTFQPQHF. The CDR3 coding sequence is TGTGCCAGCAGTGACCTATTTTACAGGGTACCTACTTTTCAGCCCCAGCATTTT.

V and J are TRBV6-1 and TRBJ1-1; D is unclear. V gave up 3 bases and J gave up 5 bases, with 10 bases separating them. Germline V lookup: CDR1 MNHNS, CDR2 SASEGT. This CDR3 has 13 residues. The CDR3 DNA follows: TGTGCCAGCAGTGACAGGTGGTTAACTGAAGCTTTCTTT. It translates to CASSDRWLTEAFF.

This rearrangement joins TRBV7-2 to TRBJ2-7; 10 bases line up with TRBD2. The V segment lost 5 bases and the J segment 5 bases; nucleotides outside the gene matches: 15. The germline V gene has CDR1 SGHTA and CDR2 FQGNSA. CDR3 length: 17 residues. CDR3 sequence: CASSPRIGLAEGNEQYF. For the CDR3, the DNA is TGTGCCAGCAGCCCCCGTATAGGACTAGCGGAAGGGAACGAGCAGTACTTC.

The CDR3 spells CASTLGGQGTYEQYF. In DNA, the CDR3 is TGTGCCAGCACCCTGGGGGGACAGGGGACCTACGAGCAGTACTTC. V gene TRBV5-4 combines with J gene TRBJ2-7; 10 nucleotides line up with TRBD1. This CDR3 is 15 amino acids long. The V and J ends lost 6 bases and 2 bases, in that order; junction bases with no gene match: 8. Germline CDR1 and CDR2: SGHNT and YYREEE (reference sequence).

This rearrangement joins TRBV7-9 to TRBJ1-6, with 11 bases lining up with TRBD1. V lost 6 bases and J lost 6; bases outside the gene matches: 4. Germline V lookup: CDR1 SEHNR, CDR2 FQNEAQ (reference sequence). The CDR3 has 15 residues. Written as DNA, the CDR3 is TGTGCCAGCAGTAGAGGACAGGGGGCTAATTCACCCCTCCACTTT. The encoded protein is CASSRGQGANSPLHF.

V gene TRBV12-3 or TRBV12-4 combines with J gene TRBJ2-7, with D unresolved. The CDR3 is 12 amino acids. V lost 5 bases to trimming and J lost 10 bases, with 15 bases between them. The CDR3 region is CASSNSLTSQYF. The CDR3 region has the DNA TGTGCCAGCAGTAACTCCTTAACGTCTCAGTACTTC.

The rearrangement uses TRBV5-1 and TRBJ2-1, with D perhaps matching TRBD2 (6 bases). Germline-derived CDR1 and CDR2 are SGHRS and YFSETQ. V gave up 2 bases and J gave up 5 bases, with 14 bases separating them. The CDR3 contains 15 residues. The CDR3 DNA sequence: TGCGCCAGCAGCTTCGGAGACGGGGGAAACAATGAGCAGTTCTTC. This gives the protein CASSFGDGGNNEQFF.

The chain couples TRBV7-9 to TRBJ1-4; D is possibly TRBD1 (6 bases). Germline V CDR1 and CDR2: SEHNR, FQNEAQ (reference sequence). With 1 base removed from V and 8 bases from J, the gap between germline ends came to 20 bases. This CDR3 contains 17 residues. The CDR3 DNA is TGTGCCAGCAGCTTAGTAGGTTGGGGGCGCGAAGGAGAAAAACTGTTTTTT. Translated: CASSLVGWGREGEKLFF.

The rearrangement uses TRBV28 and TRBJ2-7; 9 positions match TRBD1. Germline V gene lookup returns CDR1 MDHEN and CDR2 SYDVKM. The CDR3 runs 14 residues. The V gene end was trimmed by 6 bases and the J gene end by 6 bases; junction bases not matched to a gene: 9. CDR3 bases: TGTGCCAGCAGCCCAGACAGGGGGGTACGCGAGCAGTACTTC. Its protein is CASSPDRGVREQYF.

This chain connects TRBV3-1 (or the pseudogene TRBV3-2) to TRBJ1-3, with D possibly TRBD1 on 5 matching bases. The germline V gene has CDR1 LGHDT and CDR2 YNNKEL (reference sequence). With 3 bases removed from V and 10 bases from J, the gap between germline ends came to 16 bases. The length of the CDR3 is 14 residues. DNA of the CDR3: TGTGCCAGCAGCCACTACCGCGGGGGGACGACCATATATTTT. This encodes CASSHYRGGTTIYF.

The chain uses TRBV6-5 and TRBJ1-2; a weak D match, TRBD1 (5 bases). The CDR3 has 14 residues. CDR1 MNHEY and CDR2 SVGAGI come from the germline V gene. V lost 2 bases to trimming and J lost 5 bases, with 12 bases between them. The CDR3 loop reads CASSYATASYGYTF. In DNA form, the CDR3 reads TGTGCCAGCAGTTACGCGACAGCCTCTTATGGCTACACCTTC.

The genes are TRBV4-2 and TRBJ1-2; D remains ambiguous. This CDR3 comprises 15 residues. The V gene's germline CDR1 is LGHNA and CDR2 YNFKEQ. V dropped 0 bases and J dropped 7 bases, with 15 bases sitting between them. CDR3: CASSQDEGTIIGYTF. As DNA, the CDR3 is TGTGCCAGCAGCCAAGATGAGGGAACTATCATTGGCTACACCTTC.

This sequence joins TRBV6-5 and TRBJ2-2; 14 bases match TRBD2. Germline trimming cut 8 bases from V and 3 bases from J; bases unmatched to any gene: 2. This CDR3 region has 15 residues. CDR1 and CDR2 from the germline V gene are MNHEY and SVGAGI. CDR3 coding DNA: TGTGCCAGCCGACTAGCGGGGGGGTACACCGGGGAGCTGTTTTTT. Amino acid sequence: CASRLAGGYTGELFF.

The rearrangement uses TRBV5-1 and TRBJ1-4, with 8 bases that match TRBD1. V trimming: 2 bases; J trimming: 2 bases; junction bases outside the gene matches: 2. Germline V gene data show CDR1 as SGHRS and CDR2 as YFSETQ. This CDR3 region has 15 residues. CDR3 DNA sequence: TGCGCCAGCAGCTTCACAGGGGGGACTAATGAAAAACTGTTTTTT. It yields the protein CASSFTGGTNEKLFF. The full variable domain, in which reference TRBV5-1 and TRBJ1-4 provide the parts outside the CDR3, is KAGVTQTPRYLIKTRGQQVTLSCSPISGHRSVSWYQQTPGQGLQFLFEYFSETQRNKGNFPGRFSGRQFSNSRSEMNVSTLELGDSALYLCASSFTGGTNEKLFFGSGTQLSVL.

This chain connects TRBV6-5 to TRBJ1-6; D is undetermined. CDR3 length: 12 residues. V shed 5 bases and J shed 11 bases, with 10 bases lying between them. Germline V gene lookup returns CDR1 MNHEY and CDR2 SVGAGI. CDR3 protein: CASSTRRAPLHF. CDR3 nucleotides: TGTGCCAGCAGTACAAGGCGGGCACCCCTCCACTTT.

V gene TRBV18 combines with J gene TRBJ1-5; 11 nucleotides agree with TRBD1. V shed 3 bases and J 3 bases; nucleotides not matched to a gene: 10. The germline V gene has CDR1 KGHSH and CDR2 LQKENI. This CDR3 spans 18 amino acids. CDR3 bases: TGTGCCAGCTCACCCTCCGGGACAGGGGGTTCTTTCAATCAGCCCCAGCATTTT. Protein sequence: CASSPSGTGGSFNQPQHF. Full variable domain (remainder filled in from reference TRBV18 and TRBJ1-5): NAGVMQNPRHLVRRRGQEARLRCSPMKGHSHVYWYRQLPEEGLKFMVYLQKENIIDESGMPKERFSAEFPKEGPSILRIQQVVRGDSAAYFCASSPSGTGGSFNQPQHFGDGTRLSIL.

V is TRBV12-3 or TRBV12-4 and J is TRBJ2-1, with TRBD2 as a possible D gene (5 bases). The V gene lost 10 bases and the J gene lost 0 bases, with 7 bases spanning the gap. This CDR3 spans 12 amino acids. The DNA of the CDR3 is TGTGCCACCCGGGGCTCCTACAATGAGCAGTTCTTC. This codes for CATRGSYNEQFF.

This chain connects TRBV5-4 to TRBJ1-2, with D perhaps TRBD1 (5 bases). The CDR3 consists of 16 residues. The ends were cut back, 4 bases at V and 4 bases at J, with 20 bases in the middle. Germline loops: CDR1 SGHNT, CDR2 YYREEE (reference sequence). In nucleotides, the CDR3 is TGTGCCAGCAGCAGGGAAACAGGTAGTAAGGGCTATGGCTACACCTTC. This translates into CASSRETGSKGYGYTF.

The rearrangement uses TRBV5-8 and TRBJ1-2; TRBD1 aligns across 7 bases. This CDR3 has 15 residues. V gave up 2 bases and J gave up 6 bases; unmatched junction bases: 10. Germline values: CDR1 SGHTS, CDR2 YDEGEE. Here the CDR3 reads CASSLTKGARNGYTF. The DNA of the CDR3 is TGTGCCAGCAGCTTAACAAAGGGGGCTCGGAATGGCTACACCTTC.